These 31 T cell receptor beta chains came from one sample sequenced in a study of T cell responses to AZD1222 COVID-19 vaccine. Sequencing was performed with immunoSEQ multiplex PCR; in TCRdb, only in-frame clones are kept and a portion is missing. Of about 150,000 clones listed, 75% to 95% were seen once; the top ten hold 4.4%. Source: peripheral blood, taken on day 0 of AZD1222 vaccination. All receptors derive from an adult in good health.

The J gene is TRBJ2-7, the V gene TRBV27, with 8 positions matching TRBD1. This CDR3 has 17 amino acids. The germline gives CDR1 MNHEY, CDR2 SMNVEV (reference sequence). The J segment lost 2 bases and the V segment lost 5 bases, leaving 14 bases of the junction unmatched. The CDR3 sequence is CASSRAPQGALAYEQYF. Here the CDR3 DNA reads TGTGCCAGCAGTCGAGCTCCGCAGGGGGCCCTTGCCTACGAGCAGTACTTC.

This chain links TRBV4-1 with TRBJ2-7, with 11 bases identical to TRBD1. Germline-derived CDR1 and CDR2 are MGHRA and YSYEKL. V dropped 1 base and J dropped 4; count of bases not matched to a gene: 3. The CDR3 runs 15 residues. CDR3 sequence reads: CASSQAGQGAYEQYF. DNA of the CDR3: TGCGCCAGCAGCCAAGCCGGACAGGGGGCTTACGAGCAGTACTTC.

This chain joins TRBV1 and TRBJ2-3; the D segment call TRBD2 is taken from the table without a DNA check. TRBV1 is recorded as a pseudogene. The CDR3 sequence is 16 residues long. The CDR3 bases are TGCACCAGCAGCCAACCGCCAGCGGCTAGCACAGATACGCAGTATTTT. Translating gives CTSSQPPAASTDTQYF.

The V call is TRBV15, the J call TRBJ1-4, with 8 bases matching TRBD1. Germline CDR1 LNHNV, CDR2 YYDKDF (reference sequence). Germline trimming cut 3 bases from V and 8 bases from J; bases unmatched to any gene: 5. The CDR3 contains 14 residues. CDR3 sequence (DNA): TGTGCCACCAGCAGGGACAGGGTAGAGGAAAAACTGTTTTTT. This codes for CATSRDRVEEKLFF.

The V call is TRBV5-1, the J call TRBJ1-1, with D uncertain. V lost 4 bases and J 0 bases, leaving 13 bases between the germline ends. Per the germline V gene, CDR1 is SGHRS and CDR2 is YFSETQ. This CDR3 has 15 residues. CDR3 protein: CASSNLATVNTEAFF. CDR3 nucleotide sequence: TGCGCCAGCAGCAACCTGGCGACTGTGAACACTGAAGCTTTCTTT.

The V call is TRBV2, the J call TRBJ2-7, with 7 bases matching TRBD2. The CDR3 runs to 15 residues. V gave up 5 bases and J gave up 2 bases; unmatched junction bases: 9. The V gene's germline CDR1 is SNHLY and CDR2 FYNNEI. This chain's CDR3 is CASSILLAGAYEQYF. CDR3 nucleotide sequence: TGTGCCAGCAGTATACTTCTTGCGGGAGCCTACGAGCAGTACTTC.

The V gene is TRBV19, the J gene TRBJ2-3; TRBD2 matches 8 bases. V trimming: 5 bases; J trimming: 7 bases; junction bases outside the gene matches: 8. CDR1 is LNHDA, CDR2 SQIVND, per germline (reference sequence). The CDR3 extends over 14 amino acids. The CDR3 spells CASSPGGPSNTQYF. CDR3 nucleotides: TGTGCCAGTAGTCCGGGAGGGCCCTCGAATACGCAGTATTTT.

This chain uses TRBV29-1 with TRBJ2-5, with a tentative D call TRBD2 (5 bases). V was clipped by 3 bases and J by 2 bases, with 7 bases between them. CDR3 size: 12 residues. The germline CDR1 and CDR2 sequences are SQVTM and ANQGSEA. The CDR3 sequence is CSVERDQETQYF. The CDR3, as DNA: TGCAGCGTTGAGAGGGATCAAGAGACCCAGTACTTC.

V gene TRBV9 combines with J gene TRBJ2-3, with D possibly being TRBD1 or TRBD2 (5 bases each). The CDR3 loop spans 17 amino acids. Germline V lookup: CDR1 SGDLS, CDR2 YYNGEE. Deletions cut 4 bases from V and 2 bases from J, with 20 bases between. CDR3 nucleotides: TGTGCCAGCAGCAGAGAATGGGGACGTGGGTTCACAGATACGCAGTATTTT. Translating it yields CASSREWGRGFTDTQYF.

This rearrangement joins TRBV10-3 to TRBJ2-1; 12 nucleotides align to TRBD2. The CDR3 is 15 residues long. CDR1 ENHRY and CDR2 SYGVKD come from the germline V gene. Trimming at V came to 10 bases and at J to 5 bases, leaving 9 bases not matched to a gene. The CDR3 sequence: CATRTSGMRNNEQFF. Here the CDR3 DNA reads TGTGCCACACGGACTAGCGGGATGAGGAACAATGAGCAGTTCTTC.

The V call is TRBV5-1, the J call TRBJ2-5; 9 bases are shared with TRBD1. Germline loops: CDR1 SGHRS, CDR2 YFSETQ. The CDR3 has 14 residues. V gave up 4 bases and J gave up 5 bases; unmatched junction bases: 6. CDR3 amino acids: CASSQTDRGETQYF. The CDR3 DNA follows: TGCGCCAGCAGCCAGACGGACAGGGGTGAGACCCAGTACTTC.

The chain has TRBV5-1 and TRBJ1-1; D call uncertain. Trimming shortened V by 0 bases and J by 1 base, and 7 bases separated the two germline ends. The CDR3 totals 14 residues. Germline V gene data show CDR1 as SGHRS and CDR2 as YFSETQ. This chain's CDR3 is CASSLVPGNTEAFF. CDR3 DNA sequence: TGCGCCAGCAGCTTGGTTCCAGGGAACACTGAAGCTTTCTTT. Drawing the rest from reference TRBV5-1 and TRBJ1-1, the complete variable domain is KAGVTQTPRYLIKTRGQQVTLSCSPISGHRSVSWYQQTPGQGLQFLFEYFSETQRNKGNFPGRFSGRQFSNSRSEMNVSTLELGDSALYLCASSLVPGNTEAFFGQGTRLTVV.

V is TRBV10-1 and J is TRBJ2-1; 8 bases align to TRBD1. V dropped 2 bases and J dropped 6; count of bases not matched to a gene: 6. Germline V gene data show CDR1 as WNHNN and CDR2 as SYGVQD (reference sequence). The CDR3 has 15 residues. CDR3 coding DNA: TGCGCCAGCAGTGAGCAACAGGGGGGCGGCAATGAGCAGTTCTTC. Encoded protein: CASSEQQGGGNEQFF.

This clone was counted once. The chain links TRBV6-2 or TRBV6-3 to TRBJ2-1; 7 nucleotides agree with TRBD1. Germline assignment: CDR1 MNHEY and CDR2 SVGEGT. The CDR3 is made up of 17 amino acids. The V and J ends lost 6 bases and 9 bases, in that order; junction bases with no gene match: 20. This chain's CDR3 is CASSPLGTVIGVGEQFF. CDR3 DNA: TGTGCCAGCAGCCCTCTCGGGACAGTTATTGGGGTCGGTGAGCAGTTCTTC.

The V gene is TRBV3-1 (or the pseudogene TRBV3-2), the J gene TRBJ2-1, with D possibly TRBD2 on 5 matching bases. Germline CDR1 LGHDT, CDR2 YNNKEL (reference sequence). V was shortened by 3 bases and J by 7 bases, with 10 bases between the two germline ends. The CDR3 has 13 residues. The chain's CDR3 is CASSHRGRNEQFF. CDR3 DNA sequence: TGTGCCAGCAGCCATAGAGGGAGAAATGAGCAGTTCTTC.

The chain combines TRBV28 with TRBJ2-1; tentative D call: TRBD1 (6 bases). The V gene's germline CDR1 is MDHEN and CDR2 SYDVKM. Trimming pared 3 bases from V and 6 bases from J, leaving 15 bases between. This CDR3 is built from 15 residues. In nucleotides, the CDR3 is TGTGCCAGCAGTTTCCACAGGGCGGAAATCAATGAGCAGTTCTTC. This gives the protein CASSFHRAEINEQFF.

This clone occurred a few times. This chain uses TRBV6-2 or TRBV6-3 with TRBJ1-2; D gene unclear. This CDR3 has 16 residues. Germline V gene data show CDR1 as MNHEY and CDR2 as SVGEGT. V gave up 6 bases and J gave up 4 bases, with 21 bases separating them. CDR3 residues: CASSSTAAGRSYGYTF. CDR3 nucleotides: TGTGCCAGCAGCTCAACCGCTGCAGGACGGAGCTATGGCTACACCTTC.

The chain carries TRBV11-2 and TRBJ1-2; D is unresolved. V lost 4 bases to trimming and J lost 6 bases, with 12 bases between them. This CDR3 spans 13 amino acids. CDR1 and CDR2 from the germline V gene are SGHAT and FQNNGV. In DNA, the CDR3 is TGTGCCAGCAGCTCTCAACTTCTCGATGGCTACACCTTC. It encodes CASSSQLLDGYTF.

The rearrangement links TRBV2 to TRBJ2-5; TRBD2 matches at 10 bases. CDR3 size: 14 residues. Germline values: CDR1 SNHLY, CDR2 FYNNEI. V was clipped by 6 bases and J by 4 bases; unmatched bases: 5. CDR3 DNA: TGTGCCAGCAGAGGGACTAGCGTGGGAGAGACCCAGTACTTC. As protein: CASRGTSVGETQYF.

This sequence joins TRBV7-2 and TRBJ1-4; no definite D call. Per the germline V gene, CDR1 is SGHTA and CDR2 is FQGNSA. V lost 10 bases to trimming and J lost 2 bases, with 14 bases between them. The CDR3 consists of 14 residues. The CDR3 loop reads CATSYLGTNEKLFF. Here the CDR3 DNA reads TGTGCCACCAGTTATTTGGGGACTAATGAAAAACTGTTTTTT.

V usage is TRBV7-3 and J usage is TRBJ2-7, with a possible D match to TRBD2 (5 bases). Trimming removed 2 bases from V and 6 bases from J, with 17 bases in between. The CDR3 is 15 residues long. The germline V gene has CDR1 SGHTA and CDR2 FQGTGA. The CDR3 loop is CASSLQAGPLTEQYF. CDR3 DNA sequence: TGTGCCAGCAGCTTACAGGCGGGCCCCCTCACCGAGCAGTACTTC.

Written as DNA, the CDR3 is TGTGCCAGCAGTGCCCTCGGAGAAAAACTGTTTTTT. The encoded protein is CASSALGEKLFF. The rearrangement uses TRBV28 and TRBJ1-4; D gene uncertain. The CDR3 is made up of 12 amino acids. With 5 bases removed from V and 8 bases from J, the gap between germline ends came to 9 bases. The germline CDR1 and CDR2 sequences are MDHEN and SYDVKM.

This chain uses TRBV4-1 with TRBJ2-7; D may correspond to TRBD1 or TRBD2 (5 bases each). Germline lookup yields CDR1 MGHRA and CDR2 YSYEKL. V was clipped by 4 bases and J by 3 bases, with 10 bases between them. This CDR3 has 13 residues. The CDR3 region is CASSRDHSYEQYF. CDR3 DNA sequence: TGCGCCAGCAGCCGGGACCACAGCTACGAGCAGTACTTC.

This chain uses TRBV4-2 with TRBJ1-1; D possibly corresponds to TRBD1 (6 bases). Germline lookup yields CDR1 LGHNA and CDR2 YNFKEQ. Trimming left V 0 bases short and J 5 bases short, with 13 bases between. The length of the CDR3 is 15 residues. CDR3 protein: CASSQEHTQGTEAFF. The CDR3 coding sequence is TGTGCCAGCAGCCAAGAGCATACGCAGGGGACTGAAGCTTTCTTT.

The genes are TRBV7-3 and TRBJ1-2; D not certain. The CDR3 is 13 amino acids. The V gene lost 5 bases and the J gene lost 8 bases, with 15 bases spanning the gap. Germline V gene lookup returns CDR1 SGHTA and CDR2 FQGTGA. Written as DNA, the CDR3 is TGTGCCAGCAGCCTCCCCTCCGGTGAGGGCTACACCTTC. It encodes CASSLPSGEGYTF. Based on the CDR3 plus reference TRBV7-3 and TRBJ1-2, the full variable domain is GAGVSQTPSNKVTEKGKYVELRCDPISGHTALYWYRQSLGQGPEFLIYFQGTGAADDSGLPNDRFFAVRPEGSVSTLKIQRTERGDSAVYLCASSLPSGEGYTFGSGTRLTVV.

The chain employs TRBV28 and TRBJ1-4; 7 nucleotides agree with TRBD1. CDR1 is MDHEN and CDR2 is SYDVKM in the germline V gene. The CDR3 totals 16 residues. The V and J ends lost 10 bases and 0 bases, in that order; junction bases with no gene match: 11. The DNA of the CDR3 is TGTGCCACGAAGGGACAGCGAGCACCAACTAATGAAAAACTGTTTTTT. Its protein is CATKGQRAPTNEKLFF.

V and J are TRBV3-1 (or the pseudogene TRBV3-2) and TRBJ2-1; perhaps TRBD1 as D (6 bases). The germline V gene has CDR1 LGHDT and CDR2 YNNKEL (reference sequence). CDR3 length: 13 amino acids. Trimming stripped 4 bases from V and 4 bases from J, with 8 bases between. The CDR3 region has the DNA TGTGCCAGCAGCCTGACAGGTTACAATGAGCAGTTCTTC. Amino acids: CASSLTGYNEQFF.

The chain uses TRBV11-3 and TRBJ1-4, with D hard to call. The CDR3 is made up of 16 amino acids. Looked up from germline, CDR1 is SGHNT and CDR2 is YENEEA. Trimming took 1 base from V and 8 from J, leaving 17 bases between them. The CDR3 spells CASSLGLVSPREKLFF. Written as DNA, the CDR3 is TGTGCCAGCAGCTTAGGTCTCGTCAGCCCCAGGGAAAAACTGTTTTTT.

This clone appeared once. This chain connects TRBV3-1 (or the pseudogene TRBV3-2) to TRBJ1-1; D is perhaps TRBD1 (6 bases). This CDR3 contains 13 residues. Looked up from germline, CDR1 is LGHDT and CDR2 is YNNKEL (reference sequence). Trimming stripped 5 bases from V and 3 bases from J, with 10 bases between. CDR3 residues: CASSDTGYTEAFF. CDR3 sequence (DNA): TGTGCCAGCAGCGACACAGGGTACACTGAAGCTTTCTTT.

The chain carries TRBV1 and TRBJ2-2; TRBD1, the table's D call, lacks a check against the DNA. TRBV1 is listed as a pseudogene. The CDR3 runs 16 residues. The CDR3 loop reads CTSSHRDSTNTGELFF. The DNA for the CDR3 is TGCACCAGCAGCCATAGGGACAGCACGAACACCGGGGAGCTGTTTTTT.

The CDR3 here is CASSRGQSTNYGYTF. The CDR3 DNA follows: TGTGCCAGTAGTAGAGGACAGTCGACGAACTATGGCTACACCTTC. This chain uses TRBV19 with TRBJ1-2, with D perhaps TRBD1 (6 bases). Germline V gene sequence: CDR1 LNHDA, CDR2 SQIVND (reference sequence). The V end lost 4 bases, the J end lost 2 bases, and 14 bases lay between the germline ends. The CDR3 has 15 residues.